This T cell receptor beta chain was sequenced for a study of blood T cell repertoires in COVID-19. This table comes from immunoSEQ multiplex PCR, and its TCRdb copy is limited to in-frame clones, with some not included. There are about 320,000 clones in the sample; roughly nine tenths occur only once, and about 2.4% lies in the top ten. The sequenced sample consisted of PBMCs or T cells enriched from blood (not recorded which). This sequence was found in a man aged 55 to 70 who had recovered from COVID-19.

DNA for the CDR3: TGTGCCAGCAGCTTTAGCGGGAGAGGCACAGATACGCAGTATTTT. Its translation: CASSFSGRGTDTQYF. The chain couples TRBV11-2 to TRBJ2-3; 9 bases map to TRBD2. The germline gives CDR1 SGHAT, CDR2 FQNNGV. The J segment lost 1 base and the V segment lost 3 bases, leaving 2 bases of the junction unmatched. The CDR3 contains 15 residues.